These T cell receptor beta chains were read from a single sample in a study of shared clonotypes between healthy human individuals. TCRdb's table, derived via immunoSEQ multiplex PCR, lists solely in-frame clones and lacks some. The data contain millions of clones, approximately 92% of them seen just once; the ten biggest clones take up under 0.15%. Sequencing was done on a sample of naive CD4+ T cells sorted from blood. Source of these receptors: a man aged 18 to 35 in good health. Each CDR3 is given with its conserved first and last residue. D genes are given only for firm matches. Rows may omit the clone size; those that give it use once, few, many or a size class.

CASRGALAASSYEQYF TGTGCCAGCAGGGGGGCCCTAGCGGCGAGCTCCTACGAGCAGTACTTC . TRBJ2-7 . TRBV2
CASSVGLGTTNEKLFF TGTGCCAGCAGCGTAGGGTTGGGGACCACTAATGAAAAACTGTTTTTT . TRBJ1-4 few TRBV9
CASRDSGRAAQETQYF TGCGCCAGCAGGGATAGCGGGAGGGCCGCCCAAGAGACCCAGTACTTC TRBD2 TRBJ2-5 once TRBV10-2
CAWSPSGGGYTF TGTGCCTGGAGTCCTTCAGGGGGCGGCTACACCTTC TRBD1 TRBJ1-2 . TRBV30
CASGQGREQFF TGTGCCAGCGGTCAGGGGAGGGAGCAGTTCTTC . TRBJ2-1 . TRBV6-5
CASSVQDNSPLHF TGTGCCAGCAGTGTCCAGGATAATTCACCCCTCCACTTT . TRBJ1-6 . TRBV2
CATSRDFTEYYGYTF TGTGCCACCAGCAGAGATTTCACGGAGTACTATGGCTACACCTTC . TRBJ1-2 . TRBV15
CASSRGDTNTEAFF TGTGCCAGCAGCCGCGGGGACACGAACACTGAAGCTTTCTTT . TRBJ1-1 . TRBV5-4
CASSLDRSLGGGYTF TGTGCCAGCAGTTTAGACAGGTCTCTCGGGGGTGGCTACACCTTC . TRBJ1-2 . TRBV27
CASSPSGGWDTQYF TGCGCCAGCAGTCCTAGCGGGGGCTGGGATACGCAGTATTTT TRBD2 TRBJ2-3 . TRBV10-1
CASRLAGADNEQFF TGTGCCAGTCGATTAGCGGGGGCTGACAATGAGCAGTTCTTC TRBD2 TRBJ2-1 . TRBV27
CASRVGRGPYEQYF TGTGCCAGCAGAGTCGGACGGGGTCCCTACGAGCAGTACTTC . TRBJ2-7 . TRBV2
CASREGLSSYEQYF TGTGCCAGCAGGGAGGGACTTAGCTCCTACGAGCAGTACTTC . TRBJ2-7 . TRBV6-1
CASSRTGFTDTQYF TGTGCCAGCAGTAGGACAGGGTTCACAGATACGCAGTATTTT TRBD1 TRBJ2-3 once TRBV2
CASKQQLNTEAFF TGCGCCAGCAAGCAACAGCTGAACACTGAAGCTTTCTTT . TRBJ1-1 . TRBV10-2
CATQGWTEAFF TGTGCCACCCAGGGGTGGACTGAAGCTTTCTTT . TRBJ1-1 few TRBV6-5
CASSLSGRGQETQYF TGTGCCAGCAGCTTAAGTGGGAGGGGGCAAGAGACCCAGTACTTC . TRBJ2-5 . TRBV7-2
CALSQARGELFF TGTGCCCTAAGCCAAGCGCGCGGGGAGCTGTTTTTT . TRBJ2-2 . TRBV30
CASSVDRVSGSVPIF TGTGCCAGCAGCGTAGACAGGGTTAGCGGGAGTGTTCCGATCTTC TRBD2 TRBJ2-1 . TRBV9
CASSLASTTYEQYF TGCGCCAGCAGCTTGGCCAGTACGACCTACGAGCAGTACTTC . TRBJ2-7 few TRBV5-1
CASTSSRGQPQHF TGTGCCAGCACTTCATCAAGGGGGCAGCCCCAGCATTTT . TRBJ1-5 . TRBV28
CASSFLRGATNEKLFF TGTGCCAGCAGTTTCCTCCGGGGTGCAACTAATGAAAAACTGTTTTTT . TRBJ1-4 . TRBV27
CASSDAIFSGDTQYF TGTGCCAGCAGTGACGCCATTTTTAGCGGGGATACGCAGTATTTT TRBD2 TRBJ2-3 . TRBV2
CASSYGTGIRGYGYTF TGTGCCAGCAGTTACGGGACAGGGATTCGAGGCTATGGCTACACCTTC TRBD1 TRBJ1-2 once TRBV6-5
CASSLAWLTDTGELFF TGCGCCAGCAGCTTGGCTTGGCTGACGGACACCGGGGAGCTGTTTTTT . TRBJ2-2 . TRBV5-1
CAWVLSSYEQYF TGTGCCTGGGTTTTAAGCTCCTACGAGCAGTACTTC . TRBJ2-7 once TRBV30
CASGTSNPYEQYF TGCGCCAGCGGGACTTCCAACCCCTACGAGCAGTACTTC . TRBJ2-7 . TRBV5-1
CASSPAGILSGNTIYF TGTGCCAGCAGCCCTGCAGGGATTTTATCTGGAAACACCATATATTTT . TRBJ1-3 . TRBV7-2
CASSSGTGHEKLFF TGCGCCAGCAGCTCCGGGACAGGGCATGAAAAACTGTTTTTT TRBD1 TRBJ1-4 . TRBV5-1
CASSLGLVSTDTQYF TGTGCCAGCAGCTTGGGCCTAGTGAGCACAGATACGCAGTATTTT . TRBJ2-3 . TRBV5-4
CASRRTLAGQETQYF TGTGCCAGCAGGAGGACCCTAGCGGGACAAGAGACCCAGTACTTC TRBD2 TRBJ2-5 . TRBV2
CASSDRRVGNEQYF TGTGCCAGCAGCGACAGGAGGGTCGGCAACGAGCAGTACTTC . TRBJ2-7 . TRBV9
CASSLDRGIYGYTF TGTGCCAGCAGCTTAGATCGCGGAATCTATGGCTACACCTTC . TRBJ1-2 . TRBV11-2
CASSLATLTYEQYF TGCGCCAGCAGCTTGGCTACCCTAACCTACGAGCAGTACTTC . TRBJ2-7 once TRBV5-1
CASSPPGGQDYEQYF TGTGCCAGCTCACCACCGGGGGGGCAGGACTACGAGCAGTACTTC . TRBJ2-7 . TRBV18
CATSVWDRSDEQFF TGTGCCACCAGCGTGTGGGACCGGAGCGATGAGCAGTTCTTC . TRBJ2-1 . TRBV15
CAISERGDNEKLFF TGTGCCATCAGTGAGAGGGGGGACAATGAAAAACTGTTTTTT . TRBJ1-4 once TRBV10-3
CASSEIVGTGGNTQYF TGTGCCAGCAGTGAAATCGTCGGGACAGGGGGCAATACGCAGTATTTT TRBD1 TRBJ2-3 . TRBV6-1
CASRGGQGHNQPQHF TGTGCCAGCAGGGGAGGGCAGGGGCACAATCAGCCCCAGCATTTT . TRBJ1-5 . TRBV6-5
CASSYSSGGKGEQYF TGTGCCAGCAGTTACTCATCAGGGGGCAAAGGCGAGCAGTACTTC TRBD1 TRBJ2-7 . TRBV6-6
CASSPLGTAYNEKLFF TGTGCCAGCAGCCCGTTGGGGACAGCGTATAATGAAAAACTGTTTTTT TRBD1 TRBJ1-4 . TRBV11-2
CASSRPHYEQYF TGTGCCAGCAGCCGTCCACACTACGAGCAGTACTTC . TRBJ2-7 . TRBV7-4
CASSPSWGTETQYF TGTGCCAGCAGCCCCAGTTGGGGTACAGAGACCCAGTACTTC . TRBJ2-5 . TRBV7-2
CASSYSWGQGGEKLFF TGTGCCAGCAGTTACTCTTGGGGACAGGGAGGGGAAAAACTGTTTTTT TRBD1 TRBJ1-4 . TRBV6-5
CSVAGTGYGYTF TGCAGCGTGGCCGGGACGGGGTATGGCTACACCTTC . TRBJ1-2 few TRBV29-1
CASSRDRGGWTEAFF TGTGCCAGCAGCCGGGACAGGGGAGGTTGGACTGAAGCTTTCTTT TRBD1 TRBJ1-1 . TRBV6-5
CAWSVRGEFQPQHF TGTGCCTGGAGTGTTCGGGGGGAATTTCAGCCCCAGCATTTT . TRBJ1-5 . TRBV30
CASSIGSNRAYEQYF TGTGCCAGTAGTATAGGAAGTAACAGGGCGTACGAGCAGTACTTC . TRBJ2-7 . TRBV19
CASSVGQGGYGYTF TGCGCCAGCAGCGTGGGACAGGGCGGCTATGGCTACACCTTC TRBD1 TRBJ1-2 . TRBV5-1
CASSLGYSLNTEAFF TGTGCCAGCAGCTTAGGGTACAGCTTGAACACTGAAGCTTTCTTT . TRBJ1-1 once TRBV11-1
CASSLAQGSKNTGELFF TGTGCCAGCAGCTTGGCACAGGGGTCCAAGAACACCGGGGAGCTGTTTTTT TRBD1 TRBJ2-2 once TRBV5-8
CASSLPDRGEKETQYF TGTGCCAGCAGCTTGCCAGACAGGGGAGAGAAAGAGACCCAGTACTTC TRBD1 TRBJ2-5 . TRBV5-8
CASSPRSLATNEKLFF TGTGCCAGTAGCCCTCGGTCGCTTGCAACTAATGAAAAACTGTTTTTT . TRBJ1-4 . TRBV19
CASGRGFGNSPLHF TGTGCCAGTGGCAGGGGATTTGGTAATTCACCCCTCCACTTT . TRBJ1-6 few TRBV19
CASSRGEKETQYF TGTGCCAGCTCACGGGGGGAGAAAGAGACCCAGTACTTC . TRBJ2-5 . TRBV18